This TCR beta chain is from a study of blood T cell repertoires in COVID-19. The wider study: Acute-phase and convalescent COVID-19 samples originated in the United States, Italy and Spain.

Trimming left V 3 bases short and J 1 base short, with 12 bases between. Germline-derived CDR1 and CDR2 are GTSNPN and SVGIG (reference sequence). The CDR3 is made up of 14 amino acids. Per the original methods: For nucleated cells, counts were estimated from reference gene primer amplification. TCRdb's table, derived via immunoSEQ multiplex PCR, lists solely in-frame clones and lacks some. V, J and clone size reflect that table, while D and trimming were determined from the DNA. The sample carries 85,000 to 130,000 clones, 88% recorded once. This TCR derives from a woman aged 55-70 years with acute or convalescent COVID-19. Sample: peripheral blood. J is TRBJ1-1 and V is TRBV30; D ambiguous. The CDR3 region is CAWRDQVSNTEAFF. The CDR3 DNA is TGTGCCTGGAGAGATCAGGTCTCGAACACTGAAGCTTTCTTT. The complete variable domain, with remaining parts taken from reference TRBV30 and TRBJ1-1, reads SQTIHQWPATLVQPVGSPLSLECTVEGTSNPNLYWYRQAAGRGLQLLFYSVGIGQISSEVPQNLSASRPQDRQFILSSKKLLLSDSGFYLCAWRDQVSNTEAFFGQGTRLTVV.